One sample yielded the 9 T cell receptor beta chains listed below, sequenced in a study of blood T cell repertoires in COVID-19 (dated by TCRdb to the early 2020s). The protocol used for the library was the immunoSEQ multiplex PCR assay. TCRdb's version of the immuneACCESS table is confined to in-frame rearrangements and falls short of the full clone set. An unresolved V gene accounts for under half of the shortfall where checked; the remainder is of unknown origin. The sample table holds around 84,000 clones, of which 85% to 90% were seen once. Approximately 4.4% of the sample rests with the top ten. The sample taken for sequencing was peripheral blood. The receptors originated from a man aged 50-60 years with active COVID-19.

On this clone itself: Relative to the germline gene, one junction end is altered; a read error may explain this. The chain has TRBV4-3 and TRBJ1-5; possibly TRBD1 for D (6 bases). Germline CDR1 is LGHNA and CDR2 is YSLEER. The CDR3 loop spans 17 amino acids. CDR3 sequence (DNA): TGCGCCGGCAGCCAAGACCCCCAACAGGGCAGCAATCAGCCCCAGCATTTT. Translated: CAGSQDPQQGSNQPQHF.

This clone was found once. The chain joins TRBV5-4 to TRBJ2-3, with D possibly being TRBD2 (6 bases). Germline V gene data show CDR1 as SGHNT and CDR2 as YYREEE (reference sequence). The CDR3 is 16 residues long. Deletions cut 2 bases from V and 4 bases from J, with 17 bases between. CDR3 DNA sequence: TGTGCCAGCAGCTTCGATGCTAGCGACGGGGCAGATACGCAGTATTTT. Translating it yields CASSFDASDGADTQYF.

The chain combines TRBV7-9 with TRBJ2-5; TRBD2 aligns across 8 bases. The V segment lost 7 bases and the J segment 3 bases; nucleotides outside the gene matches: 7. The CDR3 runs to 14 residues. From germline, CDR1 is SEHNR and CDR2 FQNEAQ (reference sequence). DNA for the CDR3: TGTGCCAGCACCGCTACTAGCGGAGAAGAGACCCAGTACTTC. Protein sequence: CASTATSGEETQYF.

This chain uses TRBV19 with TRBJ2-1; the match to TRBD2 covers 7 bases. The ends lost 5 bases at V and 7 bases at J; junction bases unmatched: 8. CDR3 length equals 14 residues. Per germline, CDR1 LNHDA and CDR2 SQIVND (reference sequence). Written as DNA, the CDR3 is TGTGCCAGTAGTTCCACCGGGACTATAAATGAGCAGTTCTTC. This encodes CASSSTGTINEQFF. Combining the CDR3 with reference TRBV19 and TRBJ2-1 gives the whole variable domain DGGITQSPKYLFRKEGQNVTLSCEQNLNHDAMYWYRQDPGQGLRLIYYSQIVNDFQKGDIAEGYSVSREKKESFPLTVTSAQKNPTAFYLCASSSTGTINEQFFGPGTRLTVL.

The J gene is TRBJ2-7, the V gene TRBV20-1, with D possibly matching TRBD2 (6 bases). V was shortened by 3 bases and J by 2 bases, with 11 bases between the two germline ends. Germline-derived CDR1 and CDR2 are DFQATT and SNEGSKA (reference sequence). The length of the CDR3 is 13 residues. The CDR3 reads CSASGLYTYEQYF. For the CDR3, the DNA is TGCAGTGCTAGTGGACTATATACCTACGAGCAGTACTTC.

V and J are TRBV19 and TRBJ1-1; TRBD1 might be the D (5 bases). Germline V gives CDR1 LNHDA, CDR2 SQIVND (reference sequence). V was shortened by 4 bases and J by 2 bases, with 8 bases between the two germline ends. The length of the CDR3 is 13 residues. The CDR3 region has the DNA TGTGCCAGTAGTACTCAGGGAAACACTGAAGCTTTCTTT. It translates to CASSTQGNTEAFF.

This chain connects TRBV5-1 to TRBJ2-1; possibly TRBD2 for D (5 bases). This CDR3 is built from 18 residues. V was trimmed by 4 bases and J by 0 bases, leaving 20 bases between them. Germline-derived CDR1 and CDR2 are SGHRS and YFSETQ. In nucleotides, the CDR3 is TGCGCCAGCAGCGACTTTGGGCGGGCCTACAGCTCCTACAATGAGCAGTTCTTC. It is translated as CASSDFGRAYSSYNEQFF.

In DNA form, the CDR3 reads TGTGCCAGCAGTTTCCGGGACAGGGGTTTGAACGAGCAGTACTTC. Protein: CASSFRDRGLNEQYF. The J gene is TRBJ2-7, the V gene TRBV28; TRBD1 aligns across 10 bases. Per the germline V gene, CDR1 is MDHEN and CDR2 is SYDVKM. V lost 3 bases and J lost 5; bases outside the gene matches: 7. This CDR3 is built from 15 residues.

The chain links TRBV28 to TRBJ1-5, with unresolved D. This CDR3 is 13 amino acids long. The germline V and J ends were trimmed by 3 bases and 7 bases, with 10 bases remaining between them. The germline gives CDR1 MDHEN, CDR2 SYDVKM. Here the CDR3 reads CASSFLGVQPQHF. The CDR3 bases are TGTGCCAGCAGTTTTCTCGGGGTCCAGCCCCAGCATTTT.